In its sample, the clone carrying this TCR beta chain was seen a few times. The sample is drawn from a study of T-cell memory formation after mild COVID-19. TCRdb reanalysed the 5' RACE reads using MiXCR and keeps one entry per CDR3 protein. The repertoire includes hundreds of thousands of distinct CDR3 sequences, 20% to 25% of them detected once, and 8.4% sits in the top ten. The CDR3 spans 12 residues. J gave up 11 bases and V 6 bases, and 8 bases lay outside the gene matches. This receptor was obtained from an adult woman who had mild COVID-19 (a few samples of this study predate the infection). Cell type and time point are not known. Material for sequencing was PBMCs or a T cell subset sorted from them (not recorded which). This chain joins TRBV12-3 or TRBV12-4 and TRBJ1-2; 8 nucleotides match TRBD1. CDR3 sequence (DNA): TGTGCCAGCAGGTGGACAGGGCGGAGTTACACCTTC. This gives the protein CASRWTGRSYTF.